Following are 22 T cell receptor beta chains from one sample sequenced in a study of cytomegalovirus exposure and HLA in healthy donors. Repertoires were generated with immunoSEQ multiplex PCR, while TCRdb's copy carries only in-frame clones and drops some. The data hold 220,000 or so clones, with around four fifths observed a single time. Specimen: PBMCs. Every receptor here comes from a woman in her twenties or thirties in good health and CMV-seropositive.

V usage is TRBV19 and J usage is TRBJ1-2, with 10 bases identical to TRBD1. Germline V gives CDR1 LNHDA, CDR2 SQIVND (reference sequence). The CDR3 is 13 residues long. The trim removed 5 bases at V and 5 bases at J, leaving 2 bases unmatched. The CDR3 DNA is TGTGCCAGTAGTCCGGGACAGGGGTATGGCTACACCTTC. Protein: CASSPGQGYGYTF.

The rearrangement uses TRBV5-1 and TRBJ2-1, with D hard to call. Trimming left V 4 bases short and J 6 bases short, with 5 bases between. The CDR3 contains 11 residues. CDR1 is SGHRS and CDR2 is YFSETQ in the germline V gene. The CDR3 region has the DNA TGCGCCAGCAGCGCCTCCAATGAGCAGTTCTTC. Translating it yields CASSASNEQFF.

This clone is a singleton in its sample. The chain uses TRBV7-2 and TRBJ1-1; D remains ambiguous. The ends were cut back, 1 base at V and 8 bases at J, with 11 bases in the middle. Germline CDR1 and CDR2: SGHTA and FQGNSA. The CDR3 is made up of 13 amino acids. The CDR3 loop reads CASSLVGVREAFF. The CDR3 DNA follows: TGTGCCAGCAGCTTAGTCGGGGTTCGGGAAGCTTTCTTT.

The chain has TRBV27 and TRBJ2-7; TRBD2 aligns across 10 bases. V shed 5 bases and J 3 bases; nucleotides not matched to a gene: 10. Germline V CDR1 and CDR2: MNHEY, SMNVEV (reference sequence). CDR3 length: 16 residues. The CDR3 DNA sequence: TGTGCCAGCAGTCCGAGTCTAGCGGGAGTTTTCTACGAGCAGTACTTC. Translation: CASSPSLAGVFYEQYF.

CDR3 in DNA: TGTGCCAGCAGTGAATCGGTAGGCGAGGTCGACGAGCAGTACTTC. This gives the protein CASSESVGEVDEQYF. V and J are TRBV6-1 and TRBJ2-7, with D unclear. The CDR3 consists of 15 residues. Germline V gene data show CDR1 as MNHNS and CDR2 as SASEGT. The V and J ends lost 2 bases and 5 bases respectively, with 16 bases between them.

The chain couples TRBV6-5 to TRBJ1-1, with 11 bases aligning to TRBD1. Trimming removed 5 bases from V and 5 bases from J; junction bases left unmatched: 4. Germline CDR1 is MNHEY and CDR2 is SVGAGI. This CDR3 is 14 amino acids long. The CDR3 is CASSEDRGRTEAFF. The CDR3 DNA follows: TGTGCCAGCAGTGAGGACAGGGGGCGAACTGAAGCTTTCTTT.

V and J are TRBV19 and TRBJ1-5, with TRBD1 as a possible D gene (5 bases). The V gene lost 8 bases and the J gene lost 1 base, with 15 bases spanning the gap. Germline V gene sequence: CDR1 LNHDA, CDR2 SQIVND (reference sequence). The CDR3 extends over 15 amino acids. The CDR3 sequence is CASPLGRGSNQPQHF. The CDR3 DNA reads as TGTGCCAGTCCGCTGGGAAGGGGCAGCAATCAGCCCCAGCATTTT.

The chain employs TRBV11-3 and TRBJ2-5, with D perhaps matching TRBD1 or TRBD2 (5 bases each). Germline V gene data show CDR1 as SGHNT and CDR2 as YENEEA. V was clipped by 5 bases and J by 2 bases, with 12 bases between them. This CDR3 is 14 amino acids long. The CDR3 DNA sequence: TGTGCCAGCAGCCCCGGGACGGATCAAGAGACCCAGTACTTC. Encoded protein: CASSPGTDQETQYF.

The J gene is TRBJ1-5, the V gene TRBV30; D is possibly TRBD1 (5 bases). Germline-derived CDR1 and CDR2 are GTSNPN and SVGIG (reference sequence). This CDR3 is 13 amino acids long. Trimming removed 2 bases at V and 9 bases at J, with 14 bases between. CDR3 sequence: CAWSTGGGRPQHF. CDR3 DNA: TGTGCCTGGAGTACTGGGGGTGGCCGGCCCCAGCATTTT.

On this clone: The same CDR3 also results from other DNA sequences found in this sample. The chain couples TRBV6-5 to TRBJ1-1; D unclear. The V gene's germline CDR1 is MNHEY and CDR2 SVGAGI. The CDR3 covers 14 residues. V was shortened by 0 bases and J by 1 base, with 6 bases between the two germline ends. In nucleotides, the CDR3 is TGTGCCAGCAGTTACTCGAGGAGGAACACTGAAGCTTTCTTT. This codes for CASSYSRRNTEAFF.

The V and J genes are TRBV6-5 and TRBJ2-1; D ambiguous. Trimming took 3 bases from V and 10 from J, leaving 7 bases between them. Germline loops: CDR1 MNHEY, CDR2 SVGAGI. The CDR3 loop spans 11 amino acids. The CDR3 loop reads CASSYSLEQFF. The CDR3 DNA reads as TGTGCCAGCAGTTATTCCCTCGAGCAGTTCTTC.

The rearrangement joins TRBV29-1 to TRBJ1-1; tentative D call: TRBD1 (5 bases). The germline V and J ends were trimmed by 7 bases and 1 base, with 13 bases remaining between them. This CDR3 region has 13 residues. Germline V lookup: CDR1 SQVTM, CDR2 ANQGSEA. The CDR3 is CSDRVGPNTEAFF. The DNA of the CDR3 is TGCAGCGACCGAGTGGGGCCGAACACTGAAGCTTTCTTT. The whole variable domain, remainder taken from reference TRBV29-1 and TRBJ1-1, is SAVISQKPSRDICQRGTSLTIQCQVDSQVTMMFWYRQQPGQSLTLIATANQGSEATYESGFVIDKFPISRPNLTFSTLTVSNMSPEDSSIYLCSDRVGPNTEAFFGQGTRLTVV.

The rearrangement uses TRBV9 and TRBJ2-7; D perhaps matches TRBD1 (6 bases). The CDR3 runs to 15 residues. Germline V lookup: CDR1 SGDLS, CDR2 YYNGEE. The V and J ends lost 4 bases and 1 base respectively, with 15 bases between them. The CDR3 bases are TGTGCCAGCAGCCCTCGGACAGCCCTATCCTACGAGCAGTACTTC. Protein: CASSPRTALSYEQYF.

The CDR3 is CASSLGPEEADTQYF. The CDR3 coding sequence is TGTGCCAGCAGCTTAGGGCCGGAGGAGGCAGATACGCAGTATTTT. The J gene is TRBJ2-3, the V gene TRBV11-3; tentative D call: TRBD2 (5 bases). CDR1 and CDR2 (germline): SGHNT, YENEEA. V gave up 1 base and J gave up 4 bases, with 12 bases separating them. The CDR3 has 15 amino acids.

The CDR3 region is CASSLEPENEKLFF. Here the CDR3 DNA reads TGTGCCAGCAGCTTAGAGCCGGAAAATGAAAAACTGTTTTTT. This chain uses TRBV7-6 with TRBJ1-4; D gene unclear. This CDR3 contains 14 residues. V lost 1 base and J 5 bases, leaving 8 bases between the germline ends. CDR1 SGHVS and CDR2 FNYEAQ come from the germline V gene. Full variable domain (rest looked up from reference TRBV7-6 and TRBJ1-4): GAGVSQSPRYKVTKRGQDVALRCDPISGHVSLYWYRQALGQGPEFLTYFNYEAQQDKSGLPNDRFSAERPEGSISTLTIQRTEQRDSAMYRCASSLEPENEKLFFGSGTQLSVL.

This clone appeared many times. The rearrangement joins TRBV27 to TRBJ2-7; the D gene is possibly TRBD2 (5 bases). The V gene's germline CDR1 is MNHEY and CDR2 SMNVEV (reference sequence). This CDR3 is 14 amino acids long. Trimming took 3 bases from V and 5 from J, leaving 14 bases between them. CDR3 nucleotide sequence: TGTGCCAGCAGTTTCAACCGGGGTTCCCACGAGCAGTACTTC. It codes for CASSFNRGSHEQYF.

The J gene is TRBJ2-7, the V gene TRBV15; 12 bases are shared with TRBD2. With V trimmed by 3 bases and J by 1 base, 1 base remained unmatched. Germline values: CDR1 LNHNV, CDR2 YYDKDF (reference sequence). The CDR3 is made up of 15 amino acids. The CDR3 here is CATSRTSGSSYEQYF. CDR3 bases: TGTGCCACCAGCAGGACTAGCGGGAGTTCCTACGAGCAGTACTTC.

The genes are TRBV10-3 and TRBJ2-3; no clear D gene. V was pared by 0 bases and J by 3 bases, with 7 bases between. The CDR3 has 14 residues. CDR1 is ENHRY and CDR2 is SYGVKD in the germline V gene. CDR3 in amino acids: CAISESPGTDTQYF. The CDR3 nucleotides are TGTGCCATCAGTGAGTCGCCCGGAACAGATACGCAGTATTTT.

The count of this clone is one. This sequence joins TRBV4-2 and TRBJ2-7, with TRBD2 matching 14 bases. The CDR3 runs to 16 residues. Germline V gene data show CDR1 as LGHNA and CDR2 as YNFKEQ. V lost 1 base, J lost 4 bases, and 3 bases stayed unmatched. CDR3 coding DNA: TGTGCCAGCAGCCAAGTTGGGACTAGCGGGAGTTACGAGCAGTACTTC. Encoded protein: CASSQVGTSGSYEQYF.

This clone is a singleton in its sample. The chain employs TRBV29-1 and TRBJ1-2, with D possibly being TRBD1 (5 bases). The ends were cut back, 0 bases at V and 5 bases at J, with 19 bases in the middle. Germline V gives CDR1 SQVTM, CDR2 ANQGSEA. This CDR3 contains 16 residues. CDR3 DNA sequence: TGCAGCGTTGAAGAGGGCTTTCTAGGGGCCGAGTATGGCTACACCTTC. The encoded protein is CSVEEGFLGAEYGYTF. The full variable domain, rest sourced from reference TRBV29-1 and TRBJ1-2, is SAVISQKPSRDICQRGTSLTIQCQVDSQVTMMFWYRQQPGQSLTLIATANQGSEATYESGFVIDKFPISRPNLTFSTLTVSNMSPEDSSIYLCSVEEGFLGAEYGYTFGSGTRLTVV.

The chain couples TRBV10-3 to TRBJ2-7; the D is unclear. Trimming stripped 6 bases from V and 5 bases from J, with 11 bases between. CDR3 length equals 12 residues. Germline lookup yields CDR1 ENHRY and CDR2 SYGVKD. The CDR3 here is CAISPDVDEQYF. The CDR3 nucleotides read TGTGCCATCAGCCCGGACGTCGACGAGCAGTACTTC.

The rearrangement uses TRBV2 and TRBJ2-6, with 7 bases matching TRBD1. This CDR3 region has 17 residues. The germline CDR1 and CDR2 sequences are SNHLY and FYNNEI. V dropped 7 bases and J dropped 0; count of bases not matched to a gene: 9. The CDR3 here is CASKDRDSRSGANVLTF. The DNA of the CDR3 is TGTGCCAGCAAAGACCGGGACAGCCGCTCTGGGGCCAACGTCCTGACTTTC.